The T cell receptor (beta chain) described here comes from a study of regulatory T cells (dated by TCRdb to the late 2010s). With respect to the entire study: Between CD3G-deficient patients and healthy controls, the study compared T-cell receptor beta repertoires in sorted regulatory T cells, conventional CD4+ T cells and CD8+ T cells.

Paper-wide results and their limitations: Repertoires from patients had restricted unique TRB V-J pairs and skewed V and J gene usage, with the strongest effect in regulatory T cells. Hydrophobic residues at CDR3 positions 6 and 7 were enriched in conventional CD4+ T cells from CD3G-deficient patients, which suggests more self-reactive specificities.

As regards this clone: No cognate antigen has been identified for it. Per-base qualities were not stored, and no clone one base away is much larger.

In the multiplex PCR, 52 forward TRBV primers and 13 reverse TRBJ primers were used, and assay-based and computational corrections were applied for amplification bias. Rearranged TRB loci were amplified from genomic DNA by multiplex PCR within the immunoSEQ assay. TRB amplicons were sequenced using an Illumina HiSeq platform. The authors' pipeline ran thus. Raw sequences were error-filtered and aligned to reference gene sequences by custom algorithms and were subsequently analyzed with the immunoSEQ online tools. The frequencies of productive and nonproductive TRB rearrangements were evaluated among unique sequences as well as among total sequences. Hydrophobicity and amino acid composition of residues 6 and 7 within the TRB CDR3 were used to estimate the potential for self-reactivity. Prism software was used to run t tests, Mann-Whitney tests or two-way ANOVA for comparisons between groups. This is the immuneACCESS table as TCRdb keeps it, with only in-frame sequences that have V and J called. A part of the clones is gone; compared with another copy, unresolved V genes explain less than half, and the rest is unexplained. Clone size and the V and J calls come from that table; the DNA yielded D and trimming. This sample comprises approximately 40,000 clones, over 75% of them detected only once. The ten largest clonotypes hold about 2.5% of the sample.

For this chain, trimming is 3 bases at the V end and 5 bases at the J end, and the number of junction bases without a gene match is 6. From its cysteine to its phenylalanine, the CDR3 spans 15 amino acids. The retained sequence is limited to the CDR3, 45 bases, with the frame set at the first base. Via the germline V gene, CDR1 is MDHEN and CDR2 SYDVKM. Evidence of autoimmunity was found in all CD3G-deficient patients, and more severe autoimmunity was observed in two of the patients. At testing, patients were between 2 and 39 years old and showed lower naive and higher memory CD4+ and CD8+ T-cell proportions. CD4+ cells were FACS-sorted into CD25-high CD127-low regulatory T cells and CD25-low CD127-high conventional CD4+ T cells. The patient group comprised several individuals with CD3G deficiency. An international network of physicians spanning the United States, Europe and Asia provided the patient samples and clinical data. Peripheral blood mononuclear cells were isolated by Ficoll density separation.

This receptor was identified in a person in their late teens or twenties with CD3G deficiency. The sequencing input was conventional CD4+ T cells sorted from blood. Here the chain combines TRBV28 and TRBJ1-5, and TRBD1 aligns with 8 junction nucleotides. The nucleotide sequence is given as TGTGCCAGCAGTTTGGTAGGGACAGGTTATCAGCCCCAGCATTTT. It specifies CASSLVGTGYQPQHF.